Shown below are 9 T cell receptor beta chains from a single sample sequenced in a study of CD8+CD57+ T cells in acquired aplastic anemia. The TCR beta profiling, which covered VDJ combination and CDR3 sequence, was carried out using genomic DNA as the template. TCRdb analysed the reads with MiXCR anew, one entry per CDR3 protein. The table has approximately 80,000 distinct CDR3 sequences, just over 70% seen once; the top ten hold about four fifths. Whoever was chosen for sequencing had shown CD8+CD57+ cell expansion by flow cytometry. The specimen sequenced was sorted CD4+, CD8+, or CD8+CD57+ T cells (not recorded which) from PBMCs. Receptor source: a human donor with aplastic anemia.

The genes are TRBV10-3 and TRBJ2-7, with D maybe TRBD2 (5 bases). The ends were cut back, 2 bases at V and 3 bases at J, with 17 bases in the middle. The CDR3 spans 16 residues. CDR1 is ENHRY and CDR2 is SYGVKD in the germline V gene. The CDR3 nucleotides are TGTGCCATCAGTGAGATACCGGGGATGTTCATCTACGAGCAGTACTTC. It is translated as CAISEIPGMFIYEQYF.

J is TRBJ2-3 and V is TRBV29-1, with TRBD1 as a possible D gene (5 bases). The CDR3 runs to 11 residues. CDR1 and CDR2 from the germline V gene are SQVTM and ANQGSEA. V gave up 6 bases and J gave up 2 bases, with 6 bases separating them. CDR3 nucleotide sequence: TGCAGCGTACAGGACACAGATACGCAGTATTTT. Protein sequence: CSVQDTDTQYF.

In this sample, this clonotype turned up a few times. This chain connects TRBV7-9 to TRBJ2-5, with D tentatively TRBD1 or TRBD2 (5 bases each). Germline V gene sequence: CDR1 SEHNR, CDR2 FQNEAQ (reference sequence). The CDR3 runs 15 residues. The V end lost 1 base, the J end lost 5 bases, and 14 bases lay between the germline ends. The CDR3 nucleotides are TGTGCCAGCAGCTTAGTTGGGGGTTTGAGTGAGACCCAGTACTTC. This gives the protein CASSLVGGLSETQYF.

The CDR3 bases are TGCAGCGTCGTACAGAAGGAGACCCAGTACTTC. This encodes CSVVQKETQYF. This rearrangement joins TRBV29-1 to TRBJ2-5; D remains unclear. Germline V gives CDR1 SQVTM, CDR2 ANQGSEA. The CDR3 sequence is 11 residues long. The V gene lost 6 bases and the J gene lost 5 bases, with 10 bases spanning the gap.

The chain has TRBV2 and TRBJ1-6, with D tentatively TRBD1 (5 bases). The V end lost 7 bases, the J end lost 8 bases, and 15 bases lay between the germline ends. The CDR3 length is 14 residues. The germline V gene has CDR1 SNHLY and CDR2 FYNNEI. CDR3 in amino acids: CASMVRQLYSPLHF. For the CDR3, the DNA is TGTGCCAGCATGGTCCGACAGCTTTATTCACCCCTCCACTTT.

The chain joins TRBV19 to TRBJ1-2; no firm D call. The CDR3 is 12 residues long. CDR1 and CDR2 from the germline V gene are LNHDA and SQIVND (reference sequence). The ends were cut back, 6 bases at V and 5 bases at J, with 10 bases in the middle. CDR3 protein: CASSGRNYGYTF. The CDR3 coding sequence is TGTGCCAGTAGCGGACGGAATTATGGCTACACCTTC.

V and J are TRBV19 and TRBJ1-1; possible D gene TRBD1, 6 bases. V was trimmed by 9 bases and J by 1 base, leaving 12 bases between them. Germline CDR1 LNHDA, CDR2 SQIVND (reference sequence). This CDR3 spans 13 amino acids. CDR3 nucleotides: TGTGCCAGCAGGGGACACAGGAACACTGAAGCTTTCTTT. Its translation: CASRGHRNTEAFF.

The genes are TRBV29-1 and TRBJ2-7, with D unclear. This CDR3 contains 13 residues. V lost 6 bases and J lost 3, with 15 bases in between. CDR1 is SQVTM and CDR2 is ANQGSEA in the germline V gene. The CDR3 loop reads CSVDGTSGYEQYF. The CDR3 nucleotides read TGCAGCGTAGATGGAACCTCTGGCTACGAGCAGTACTTC.

This clonotype was seen a few times. The chain carries TRBV7-8 and TRBJ2-3; a possible D gene is TRBD2 (6 bases). The CDR3 has 12 residues. The V end was cut by 8 bases, the J end by 0 bases, with 6 bases between. The germline V gene encodes CDR1 SGHVS and CDR2 FQNEAQ. The CDR3 loop reads CASGLSTDTQYF. CDR3 coding DNA: TGTGCCAGCGGACTAAGCACAGATACGCAGTATTTT.